The 26 T cell receptor beta chains below were found in one sample sequenced in a study of blood T cell repertoires in COVID-19. Clones were read by immunoSEQ multiplex PCR, and TCRdb kept only the in-frame ones, dropping some. The table lists 200,000 to 250,000 clones, nearly 90% of them singletons. Material for sequencing was PBMCs or T cells enriched from blood (not recorded which). The receptors were sampled from a man in his thirties or forties who had recovered from COVID-19.

The table lists this clone with a few counts. The chain carries TRBV6-5 and TRBJ1-3, with D possibly being TRBD1 (6 bases). From germline, CDR1 is MNHEY and CDR2 SVGAGI. CDR3 length equals 14 residues. V was cut by 5 bases and J by 2 bases, with 10 bases left in between. The CDR3 sequence is CASSPNRAGNTIYF. The CDR3 DNA follows: TGTGCCAGCAGTCCAAACAGGGCTGGAAACACCATATATTTT.

This rearrangement joins TRBV5-4 to TRBJ1-6; D is possibly TRBD1 (6 bases). Looked up from germline, CDR1 is SGHNT and CDR2 is YYREEE (reference sequence). V gave up 4 bases and J gave up 10 bases, with 18 bases separating them. The CDR3 contains 15 residues. The CDR3 bases are TGTGCCAGCAGCCAGAGGGGGGGCAGGGACTCACCCCTCCACTTT. Protein product: CASSQRGGRDSPLHF.

The chain links TRBV2 to TRBJ2-3; 8 bases align to TRBD2. The CDR3 runs to 17 residues. Germline V gives CDR1 SNHLY, CDR2 FYNNEI. V lost 3 bases and J lost 2; bases outside the gene matches: 10. The CDR3 loop is CASSERGAEILTDTQYF. The CDR3 DNA is TGTGCCAGCAGTGAGCGGGGGGCTGAAATACTCACAGATACGCAGTATTTT.

DNA of the CDR3: TGTGCCAGCAGTGAATTTCCCACGTTAGAGGGCTACACCTTC. Its translation is CASSEFPTLEGYTF. V gene TRBV25-1 combines with J gene TRBJ1-2; D gene ambiguous. Germline-derived CDR1 and CDR2 are MGHDK and SYGVNS. V shed 1 base and J shed 8 bases, with 14 bases lying between them. The CDR3 loop spans 14 amino acids.

A few counts support this clone. The V and J genes are TRBV18 and TRBJ1-1, with D perhaps matching TRBD1 (6 bases). The CDR3 totals 18 residues. The V gene's germline CDR1 is KGHSH and CDR2 LQKENI. Deletions cut 3 bases from V and 0 bases from J, with 20 bases between. CDR3 residues: CASSPGGPGVTMNTEAFF. The CDR3 DNA reads as TGTGCCAGCTCACCCGGGGGGCCAGGGGTGACCATGAACACTGAAGCTTTCTTT.

The CDR3 here is CASGGTVISGNTIYF. CDR3 nucleotides: TGTGCCAGCGGGGGGACAGTAATCTCTGGAAACACCATATATTTT. This chain uses TRBV2 with TRBJ1-3, with TRBD1 matching over 7 bases. The CDR3 contains 15 residues. Germline CDR1 SNHLY, CDR2 FYNNEI. The junction had 7 bases not matched to a gene; V was cut back by 8 bases and J by 0 bases.

The chain couples TRBV27 to TRBJ2-2, with D unresolved. The germline gives CDR1 MNHEY, CDR2 SMNVEV (reference sequence). Trimming pared 3 bases from V and 3 bases from J, leaving 8 bases between. The CDR3 spans 14 residues. This chain's CDR3 is CASSLASHTGELFF. DNA for the CDR3: TGTGCCAGCAGTTTGGCCTCTCACACCGGGGAGCTGTTTTTT.

The chain has TRBV18 and TRBJ1-6; D not resolved. Deletions cut 5 bases from V and 8 bases from J, with 16 bases between. Germline CDR1 KGHSH, CDR2 LQKENI. The CDR3 runs 15 residues. This CDR3 is CASSSSYPEYSPLHF. The CDR3 region has the DNA TGTGCCAGCTCATCGTCTTATCCGGAGTATTCACCCCTCCACTTT. The whole variable domain, filled in from reference TRBV18 and TRBJ1-6, reads NAGVMQNPRHLVRRRGQEARLRCSPMKGHSHVYWYRQLPEEGLKFMVYLQKENIIDESGMPKERFSAEFPKEGPSILRIQQVVRGDSAAYFCASSSSYPEYSPLHFGNGTRLTVT.

The chain is built from TRBV2 and TRBJ2-4; the match to TRBD2 covers 8 bases. The J segment lost 0 bases and the V segment lost 11 bases, leaving 9 bases of the junction unmatched. The CDR3 extends over 15 amino acids. Looked up from germline, CDR1 is SNHLY and CDR2 is FYNNEI. The CDR3 protein is CAGGRGGLAKNIQYF. In DNA, the CDR3 is TGTGCCGGAGGCCGGGGGGGCCTAGCCAAAAACATTCAGTACTTC.

As DNA, the CDR3 is TGTGCCAGCAGCCTACATCTCGGGTCGGCTGAAGCTTTCTTT. Its protein product is CASSLHLGSAEAFF. This sequence joins TRBV7-9 and TRBJ1-1, with no clear D. This CDR3 has 14 amino acids. Germline-derived CDR1 and CDR2 are SEHNR and FQNEAQ (reference sequence). Trimming removed 5 bases from V and 6 bases from J, with 16 bases in between.

The genes are TRBV13 and TRBJ2-2, with 8 bases identical to TRBD1. The germline gives CDR1 PRHDT, CDR2 FYEKMQ (reference sequence). The CDR3 totals 18 residues. V was clipped by 5 bases and J by 0 bases; unmatched bases: 11. The CDR3, as DNA: TGTGCCAGCAGCCTACGACAGGGGACCCGCGCGAACACCGGGGAGCTGTTTTTT. Amino acids: CASSLRQGTRANTGELFF.

Concerning this clone: Additional DNA sequences in this sample encode the identical CDR3. The rearrangement joins TRBV30 to TRBJ1-2, with unresolved D. This CDR3 is built from 11 residues. Germline values: CDR1 GTSNPN, CDR2 SVGIG (reference sequence). The V end lost 4 bases, the J end lost 2 bases, and 5 bases lay between the germline ends. This chain's CDR3 is CAWTGNYGYTF. The CDR3 nucleotides read TGTGCCTGGACCGGGAACTATGGCTACACCTTC. Combining the CDR3 with reference TRBV30 and TRBJ1-2 gives the whole variable domain SQTIHQWPATLVQPVGSPLSLECTVEGTSNPNLYWYRQAAGRGLQLLFYSVGIGQISSEVPQNLSASRPQDRQFILSSKKLLLSDSGFYLCAWTGNYGYTFGSGTRLTVV.

This clone has a handful of counts. The chain links TRBV5-1 to TRBJ1-2; D possibly corresponds to TRBD1 (6 bases). Trimming took 4 bases from V and 0 from J, leaving 19 bases between them. Germline V gene lookup returns CDR1 SGHRS and CDR2 YFSETQ. The CDR3 runs to 17 residues. The CDR3 protein is CASSRGGGNQANYGYTF. CDR3 nucleotide sequence: TGCGCCAGCAGCCGAGGGGGTGGGAATCAAGCTAACTATGGCTACACCTTC.

CDR3 DNA sequence: TGTGCCAGCAGATACGCCGGGAGCTCTGGGGCCAACGTCCTGACTTTC. Its translation: CASRYAGSSGANVLTF. The chain has TRBV6-5 and TRBJ2-6; maybe TRBD2 (6 bases). The CDR3 has 16 amino acids. Germline V gene data show CDR1 as MNHEY and CDR2 as SVGAGI. V dropped 6 bases and J dropped 0 bases, with 12 bases sitting between them.

V gene TRBV13 combines with J gene TRBJ2-1; D possibly corresponds to TRBD2 (6 bases). The CDR3 is 14 amino acids. Germline V gene sequence: CDR1 PRHDT, CDR2 FYEKMQ (reference sequence). V lost 5 bases to trimming and J lost 8 bases, with 16 bases between them. CDR3: CASSTRDLAYEQFF. The CDR3, as DNA: TGTGCCAGCAGCACCCGGGACTTAGCTTATGAGCAGTTCTTC.

This clone has a single count. The V and J genes are TRBV6-5 and TRBJ1-2; D not resolved. This CDR3 is 14 amino acids long. From germline, CDR1 is MNHEY and CDR2 SVGAGI. Trimming stripped 5 bases from V and 2 bases from J, with 12 bases between. Here the CDR3 reads CASSPPSTNYGYTF. CDR3 nucleotides: TGTGCCAGCAGTCCTCCTTCGACAAACTATGGCTACACCTTC.

This clone was observed a single time. The J gene is TRBJ1-2, the V gene TRBV19, with D unclear. The germline V gene has CDR1 LNHDA and CDR2 SQIVND (reference sequence). Trimming shortened V by 8 bases and J by 0 bases, and 19 bases separated the two germline ends. The CDR3 runs 16 residues. The CDR3 sequence is CASSERLGTANYGYTF. CDR3 DNA sequence: TGTGCCAGTTCCGAAAGACTTGGCACGGCTAACTATGGCTACACCTTC.

CDR3 in DNA: TGCAGCGCCTCTCAGGGGACGAGCACCGGGGAGCTGTTTTTT. It translates to CSASQGTSTGELFF. V is TRBV29-1 and J is TRBJ2-2, with TRBD1 as a possible D gene (6 bases). The CDR3 contains 14 residues. V was clipped by 7 bases and J by 4 bases, with 16 bases between them. Per the germline V gene, CDR1 is SQVTM and CDR2 is ANQGSEA.

The chain carries TRBV11-2 and TRBJ2-5; possibly TRBD1 for D (6 bases). The CDR3 is 14 amino acids. CDR1 is SGHAT and CDR2 is FQNNGV in the germline V gene. The ends were cut back, 1 base at V and 1 base at J, with 7 bases in the middle. DNA of the CDR3: TGTGCCAGCAGCTTAGGAGGGGGCCAAGAGACCCAGTACTTC. Protein product: CASSLGGGQETQYF.

This clone was seen a single time. The J gene is TRBJ1-5, the V gene TRBV12-1; the D call of TRBD1 is as the table states it, not checked on the DNA. TRBV12-1 is an annotated pseudogene. The CDR3 length is 18 residues. The CDR3 here is CASSFLGAPDRENQPQHF. The CDR3 region has the DNA TGTGCCAGCAGCTTTTTAGGTGCCCCGGACAGGGAAAATCAGCCCCAGCATTTT.

The genes are TRBV6-5 and TRBJ2-3, with 7 bases identical to TRBD1. Trimming took 7 bases from V and 5 from J; bases not matched to a gene: 6. Germline CDR1 and CDR2: MNHEY and SVGAGI. CDR3 length: 13 amino acids. CDR3 coding DNA: TGTGCCAGCAAGGGACAGAACTTAGATACGCAGTATTTT. Translated, it gives CASKGQNLDTQYF.

Details on this clone: The junction departs from the called germline gene at one end, perhaps through a read error. The chain employs TRBV7-9 and TRBJ2-1; 10 bases are shared with TRBD1. In germline, CDR1 is SEHNR, CDR2 FQNEAQ (reference sequence). This CDR3 is built from 12 residues. CDR3 in DNA: TGTGCCAGCCAGCCCCTGGGACAGGGGCTGATCTTC. This sequence encodes CASQPLGQGLIF.

V gene TRBV5-5 combines with J gene TRBJ2-7; TRBD1 might be the D (6 bases). Germline CDR1 SGHKS, CDR2 YYEKEE (reference sequence). The CDR3 loop spans 14 amino acids. The V gene lost 1 base and the J gene lost 4 bases, with 12 bases spanning the gap. The CDR3 bases are TGTGCCAGCAGCTTGCGTTACAGGGATTACGAGCAGTACTTC. Translated: CASSLRYRDYEQYF.

The chain combines TRBV7-9 with TRBJ2-7, with TRBD1 identical over 9 bases. Trimming at V came to 1 base and at J to 0 bases, leaving 1 base not matched to a gene. CDR3 length equals 15 residues. CDR1 and CDR2 from the germline V gene are SEHNR and FQNEAQ (reference sequence). The chain's CDR3 is CASSLVQGASYEQYF. The CDR3 DNA is TGTGCCAGCAGCTTAGTACAGGGGGCCTCCTACGAGCAGTACTTC.

This clone was counted between two and nine times. This chain connects TRBV2 to TRBJ2-3; unclear D gene. The CDR3 is made up of 14 amino acids. Trimming shortened V by 7 bases and J by 0 bases, and 11 bases separated the two germline ends. The germline CDR1 and CDR2 sequences are SNHLY and FYNNEI. CDR3 DNA sequence: TGTGCCAGCAAACAGTTGAGTAGCACAGATACGCAGTATTTT. Its translation is CASKQLSSTDTQYF.

V and J are TRBV18 and TRBJ1-5, with 9 bases that match TRBD1. Per the germline V gene, CDR1 is KGHSH and CDR2 is LQKENI. CDR3 length: 15 amino acids. Trimming removed 5 bases from V and 2 bases from J; junction bases left unmatched: 4. The CDR3 DNA follows: TGTGCCAGCTCATCTGGACAGGGGCGCAATCAGCCCCAGCATTTT. Translation: CASSSGQGRNQPQHF.